This T cell receptor (beta chain) was found in a study of radiotherapy plus CTLA-4 blockade in lung cancer. Study-wide background: There were objective responses in 15% to 20% of patients, and roughly 32% had disease control.

Some clones are missing from TCRdb's copy, which holds only in-frame ones; the method was immunoSEQ multiplex PCR. The table has approximately 40,000 clones, approximately 86% seen once. A word on this clone: The target antigen is unknown.

This CDR3 comprises 14 residues. The trim removed 6 bases at V and 7 bases at J, leaving 7 bases unmatched. Germline V gene sequence: CDR1 ENHRY, CDR2 SYGVKD. Study findings and constraints: In blood, TCR clones derived from the tumor expanded after radiotherapy plus ipilimumab.

The receptor was isolated from a human donor with non-small cell lung cancer whose response to radiotherapy plus ipilimumab could not be evaluated. The specimen comprised peripheral blood, sampled from a patient treated with radiotherapy plus ipilimumab. The chain is built from TRBV10-3 and TRBJ1-2; 11 nucleotides line up with TRBD1. CDR3 nucleotide sequence: TGTGCCATCAGGGACAGGGGGCTTTCGGGTGGCTACACCTTC. Encoded protein: CAIRDRGLSGGYTF.